One sample yielded the 3 T cell receptor beta chains listed below, sequenced in a study of T cells in tuberculosis. Method: immunoSEQ multiplex PCR; TCRdb's copy keeps in-frame clones and lacks some. The profile shows tens of thousands of clones, 80% to 95% of them singletons. The sample taken for sequencing was PBMCs. These receptors were obtained from a donor between 10 and 35 years old with latent tuberculosis or without tuberculosis infection.

V gene TRBV5-6 combines with J gene TRBJ2-3; possible D gene TRBD1, 6 bases. Germline-derived CDR1 and CDR2 are SGHDT and YYEEEE. V gave up 3 bases and J gave up 4 bases, with 15 bases separating them. CDR3 length: 15 residues. DNA for the CDR3: TGTGCCAGCAGCTGGGGGCTTGAGGTTGCAGATACGCAGTATTTT. This gives the protein CASSWGLEVADTQYF.

This rearrangement joins TRBV4-1 to TRBJ2-3, with a weak D call TRBD2 (5 bases). The V end was cut by 0 bases, the J end by 9 bases, with 16 bases between. Germline lookup yields CDR1 MGHRA and CDR2 YSYEKL. CDR3 size: 15 residues. The CDR3 reads CASSQDLGSGYTQYF. In DNA, the CDR3 is TGCGCCAGCAGCCAAGATCTCGGTTCGGGGTACACGCAGTATTTT.

The chain has TRBV5-6 and TRBJ2-3, with D tentatively TRBD2 (5 bases). Germline V gives CDR1 SGHDT, CDR2 YYEEEE. Trimming shortened V by 4 bases and J by 6 bases, and 18 bases separated the two germline ends. This CDR3 is 15 amino acids long. CDR3 protein: CASSQALSGGDTQYF. CDR3 DNA: TGTGCCAGCAGCCAAGCTTTAAGCGGTGGGGATACGCAGTATTTT.